Presented here are 21 T cell receptor beta chains from one specimen sequenced in a study of Graves' ophthalmopathy and Graves' hyperthyroidism. Beta-chain TCR CDR3 regions were amplified from RNA transcripts. RT-PCR with HTBI primers came first, then second-round multiplex PCR. TCRdb called the multiplex PCR reads again in MiXCR, with one record for every CDR3 protein. The data show about 210,000 distinct CDR3 sequences, with 29% seen just once and approximately 9.1% held by the top ten. The sample taken for sequencing was peripheral blood. Source of these receptors: a man between 45 and 60 years old with Graves' ophthalmopathy.

V is TRBV28 and J is TRBJ2-7; 10 bases map to TRBD1. Germline-derived CDR1 and CDR2 are MDHEN and SYDVKM. The trim removed 4 bases at V and 5 bases at J, leaving 14 bases unmatched. This CDR3 contains 17 residues. The CDR3 DNA follows: TGTGCCAGCAGTTCGATCGCGGGGACAGGGGCAGGGGACGAGCAGTACTTC. This translates into CASSSIAGTGAGDEQYF.

This clonotype appeared many times. The chain combines TRBV30 with TRBJ1-1; D is ambiguous. The CDR3 sequence is 11 residues long. From germline, CDR1 is GTSNPN and CDR2 SVGIG (reference sequence). Trimming shortened V by 4 bases and J by 4 bases, and 7 bases separated the two germline ends. The CDR3 DNA follows: TGTGCCTGGACATTGATCACTGAAGCTTTCTTT. Its translation is CAWTLITEAFF.

This clonotype was picked up many times. The chain joins TRBV11-2 to TRBJ2-5; D is unclear. This CDR3 region has 11 residues. Germline V gene sequence: CDR1 SGHAT, CDR2 FQNNGV. V shed 5 bases and J shed 5 bases, with 6 bases lying between them. As DNA, the CDR3 is TGTGCCAGCAGCATGGTGGAGACCCAGTACTTC. It encodes CASSMVETQYF.

This chain connects TRBV7-9 to TRBJ1-5; D is uncertain. This CDR3 region has 12 residues. V lost 5 bases and J 11 bases, leaving 13 bases between the germline ends. Germline assignment: CDR1 SEHNR and CDR2 FQNEAQ (reference sequence). The CDR3 reads CASSHENSAQHF. In DNA form, the CDR3 reads TGTGCCAGCAGCCACGAGAACTCAGCCCAGCATTTT.

The V gene is TRBV12-3 or TRBV12-4, the J gene TRBJ1-1; D unclear. The CDR3 has 15 residues. Trimming removed 3 bases at V and 3 bases at J, with 14 bases between. The CDR3: CASSFSRGRDTEAFF. CDR3 coding DNA: TGTGCCAGCAGTTTTTCCCGAGGACGAGACACTGAAGCTTTCTTT.

The chain recombines TRBV12-3 or TRBV12-4 with TRBJ1-2; D is uncertain. The CDR3 extends over 14 amino acids. Trimming removed 3 bases from V and 4 bases from J, with 12 bases in between. CDR3 amino acids: CASSLETAVYGYTF. CDR3 bases: TGTGCCAGCAGTTTGGAGACGGCAGTCTATGGCTACACCTTC.

This sequence joins TRBV11-2 and TRBJ1-1; TRBD1 agrees at 8 bases. There are 16 residues in the CDR3. Germline-derived CDR1 and CDR2 are SGHAT and FQNNGV. V lost 6 bases, J lost 6 bases, and 15 bases stayed unmatched. As DNA, the CDR3 is TGTGCCAGCAGTACAGAGAACAGGGGGGAGAAGGCTGAAGCTTTCTTT. Encoded protein: CASSTENRGEKAEAFF.

V and J are TRBV19 and TRBJ1-5, with a possible D match to TRBD1 (6 bases). V lost 3 bases to trimming and J lost 0 bases, with 15 bases between them. The CDR3 totals 17 residues. The germline gives CDR1 LNHDA, CDR2 SQIVND (reference sequence). The CDR3: CASSILDSYDSNQPQHF. The CDR3 bases are TGTGCCAGTAGTATCCTGGACAGTTACGATAGCAATCAGCCCCAGCATTTT. Full variable domain (missing parts from reference TRBV19 and TRBJ1-5): DGGITQSPKYLFRKEGQNVTLSCEQNLNHDAMYWYRQDPGQGLRLIYYSQIVNDFQKGDIAEGYSVSREKKESFPLTVTSAQKNPTAFYLCASSILDSYDSNQPQHFGDGTRLSIL.

This clonotype came up many times. The rearrangement links TRBV20-1 to TRBJ2-7; a weak D match, TRBD2 (6 bases). The CDR3 loop spans 13 amino acids. V lost 1 base and J 3 bases, leaving 10 bases between the germline ends. CDR1 and CDR2 (germline): DFQATT, SNEGSKA (reference sequence). CDR3 bases: TGCAGTGCTAGAGGCGGGGAGGACTACGAGCAGTACTTC. Protein product: CSARGGEDYEQYF.

Many counts were recorded for this clonotype. The chain is built from TRBV6-5 and TRBJ1-3, with a possible D match to TRBD1 (5 bases). This CDR3 contains 14 residues. CDR1 and CDR2 (germline): MNHEY, SVGAGI. V lost 0 bases, J lost 5 bases, and 8 bases lay in between. The chain's CDR3 is CASSYSPGRNTIYF. CDR3 nucleotides: TGTGCCAGCAGTTACTCTCCAGGGAGAAACACCATATATTTT.

There are many counts of this clonotype. V usage is TRBV20-1 and J usage is TRBJ2-5; no definite D call. The CDR3 loop spans 14 amino acids. The germline CDR1 and CDR2 sequences are DFQATT and SNEGSKA (reference sequence). Trimming left V 6 bases short and J 3 bases short, with 17 bases between. In DNA form, the CDR3 reads TGCAGTGCCCGGACGGCAGGTTACAAAGAGACCCAGTACTTC. This codes for CSARTAGYKETQYF.

This clonotype was counted a few times. V and J are TRBV3-1 and TRBJ1-5; a weak D match, TRBD1 (6 bases). The CDR3 runs 14 residues. The ends were cut back, 3 bases at V and 6 bases at J, with 12 bases in the middle. The germline gives CDR1 LGHDT, CDR2 YNNKEL (reference sequence). For the CDR3, the DNA is TGTGCCAGCAGCCAGGGGGCCGTAGGTCAGCCCCAGCATTTT. It translates to CASSQGAVGQPQHF.

This clonotype was seen at least ten times. CDR3 bases: TGTGCCAGCAGGGGAGTTGGGGGCGCCGAGACCCAGTACTTC. It encodes CASRGVGGAETQYF. This sequence joins TRBV28 and TRBJ2-5; tentatively, D is TRBD1 (6 bases). V gave up 6 bases and J gave up 5 bases, with 16 bases separating them. Germline assignment: CDR1 MDHEN and CDR2 SYDVKM. The CDR3 sequence is 14 residues long.

The chain combines TRBV12-3 or TRBV12-4 with TRBJ2-7; 7 nucleotides line up with TRBD1. There are 13 residues in the CDR3. Trimming cost V 6 bases and J 6 bases; bases outside gene matches: 8. In DNA form, the CDR3 reads TGTGCCAGCAGACGAACCGGGACAGTCGAGCAGTACTTC. Translating gives CASRRTGTVEQYF.

This clonotype has ten or more counts. This chain links TRBV2 with TRBJ2-7, with TRBD2 matching over 7 bases. With 6 bases clipped from V and 2 bases from J, the junction kept 7 bases outside the gene matches. CDR1 is SNHLY and CDR2 is FYNNEI in the germline V gene. CDR3 size: 14 residues. The CDR3 coding sequence is TGTGCCAGCAGGGGGGTGGCGGGGGCCTACGAGCAGTACTTC. Amino acid sequence: CASRGVAGAYEQYF.

This clonotype appeared many times. A junction end diverges from the germline sequence, so it may reflect a read error. The chain couples TRBV15 to TRBJ2-5; D gene ambiguous. CDR3 length equals 12 residues. Germline loops: CDR1 LNHNV, CDR2 YYDKDF (reference sequence). The CDR3 DNA is TGTGCCACCAGCCGAGACCAAGAGACCCAGTACTTC. Translated, it gives CATSRDQETQYF. Together with reference TRBV15 and TRBJ2-5, the CDR3 gives the full variable domain: DAMVIQNPRYQVTQFGKPVTLSCSQTLNHNVMYWYQQKSSQAPKLLFHYYDKDFNNEADTPDNFQSRRPNTSFCFLDIRSPGLGDTAMYLCATSRDQETQYFGPGTRLLVL.

This clonotype was counted at least ten times. The chain joins TRBV27 to TRBJ2-5; no reliable D call. The length of the CDR3 is 13 residues. Trimming shortened V by 8 bases and J by 2 bases, and 12 bases separated the two germline ends. Germline lookup yields CDR1 MNHEY and CDR2 SMNVEV (reference sequence). This CDR3 reads CASCGGRQETQYF. In DNA form, the CDR3 reads TGTGCCAGCTGCGGCGGACGGCAAGAGACCCAGTACTTC.

This clonotype was picked up many times. The junction differs from germline at one of its ends, possibly a read error. This rearrangement joins TRBV11-2 to TRBJ2-5; 7 bases are shared with TRBD2. The CDR3 runs 14 residues. CDR1 is SGHAT, CDR2 FQNNGV, per germline. In DNA, the CDR3 is TGTGCCAGCGGCTTTAGCGGGTACCAAGAGACCCAGTACTTC. Its translation is CASGFSGYQETQYF. The variable domain in full, with the rest retrieved from reference TRBV11-2 and TRBJ2-5, is EAGVAQSPRYKIIEKRQSVAFWCNPISGHATLYWYQQILGQGPKLLIQFQNNGVVDDSQLPKDRFSAERLKGVDSTLKIQPAKLEDSAVYLCASGFSGYQETQYFGPGTRLLVL.

Many counts were recorded for this clonotype. The chain carries TRBV19 and TRBJ2-2, with D uncertain. The CDR3 sequence is 13 residues long. V was clipped by 10 bases and J by 4 bases, with 13 bases between them. Germline V gene lookup returns CDR1 LNHDA and CDR2 SQIVND (reference sequence). CDR3 bases: TGTGCCACAAGGCGCGAACCCACCGGGGAGCTGTTTTTT. It encodes CATRREPTGELFF.

This clonotype was detected many times. The V call is TRBV15, the J call TRBJ1-5, with D tentatively TRBD1 (6 bases). The CDR3 has 16 amino acids. Germline V gene data show CDR1 as LNHNV and CDR2 as YYDKDF (reference sequence). V gave up 0 bases and J gave up 7 bases, with 16 bases separating them. The CDR3: CATSRDRGELYQPQHF. The CDR3 DNA reads as TGTGCCACCAGCAGAGATAGGGGGGAACTTTACCAGCCCCAGCATTTT.

This clonotype was observed at least ten times. The chain links TRBV27 to TRBJ2-7; tentative D call: TRBD1 (5 bases). CDR3 length: 14 amino acids. V lost 3 bases and J lost 2, with 11 bases in between. Germline lookup yields CDR1 MNHEY and CDR2 SMNVEV (reference sequence). In DNA form, the CDR3 reads TGTGCCAGCAGTTTGCAACAGGTTCCCTACGAGCAGTACTTC. Its translation is CASSLQQVPYEQYF.